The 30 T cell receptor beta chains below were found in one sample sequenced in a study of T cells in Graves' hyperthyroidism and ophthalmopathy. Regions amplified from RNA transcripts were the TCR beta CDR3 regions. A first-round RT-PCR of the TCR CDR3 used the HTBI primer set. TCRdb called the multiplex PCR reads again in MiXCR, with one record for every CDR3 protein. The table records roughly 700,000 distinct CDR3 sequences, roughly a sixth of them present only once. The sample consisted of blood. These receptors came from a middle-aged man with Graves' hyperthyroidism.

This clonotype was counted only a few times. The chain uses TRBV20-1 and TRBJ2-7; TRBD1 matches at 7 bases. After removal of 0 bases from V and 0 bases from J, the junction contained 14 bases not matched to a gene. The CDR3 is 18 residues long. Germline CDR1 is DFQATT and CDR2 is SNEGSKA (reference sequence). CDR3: CSARDRRLPDRPSYEQYF. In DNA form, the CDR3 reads TGCAGTGCTAGAGATAGGCGGCTTCCGGACAGGCCCTCCTACGAGCAGTACTTC.

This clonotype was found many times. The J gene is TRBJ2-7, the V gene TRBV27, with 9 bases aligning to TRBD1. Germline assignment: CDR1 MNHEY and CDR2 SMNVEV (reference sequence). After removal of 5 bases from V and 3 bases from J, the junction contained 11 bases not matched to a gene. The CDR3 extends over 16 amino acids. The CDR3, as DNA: TGTGCCAGCAGTATCGCTTCCCTGACAGGGGGCTACGAGCAGTACTTC. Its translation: CASSIASLTGGYEQYF.

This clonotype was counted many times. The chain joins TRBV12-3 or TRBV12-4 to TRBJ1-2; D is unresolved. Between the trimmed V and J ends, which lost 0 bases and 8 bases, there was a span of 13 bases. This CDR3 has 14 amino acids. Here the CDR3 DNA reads TGTGCCAGCAGTTTAGCGCTCCGAGGGATCGGCTACACCTTC. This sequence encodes CASSLALRGIGYTF.

The CDR3 region is CASSGFSRGGTYNEQFF. The CDR3 bases are TGTGCCAGCAGTGGATTCTCCAGGGGGGGAACCTACAATGAGCAGTTCTTC. This chain connects TRBV25-1 to TRBJ2-1; D is possibly TRBD1 or TRBD2 (7 bases each). The CDR3 is 17 amino acids. The V and J ends lost 4 bases and 2 bases respectively, with 18 bases between them. Germline values: CDR1 MGHDK, CDR2 SYGVNS.

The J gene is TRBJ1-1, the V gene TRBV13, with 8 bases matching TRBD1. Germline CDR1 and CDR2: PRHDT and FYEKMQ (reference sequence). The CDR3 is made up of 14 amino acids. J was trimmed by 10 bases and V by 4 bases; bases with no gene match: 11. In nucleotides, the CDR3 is TGTGCCAGCAGCTCTCCTCGGGACAGGCTTGGAGCTTTCTTT. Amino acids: CASSSPRDRLGAFF.

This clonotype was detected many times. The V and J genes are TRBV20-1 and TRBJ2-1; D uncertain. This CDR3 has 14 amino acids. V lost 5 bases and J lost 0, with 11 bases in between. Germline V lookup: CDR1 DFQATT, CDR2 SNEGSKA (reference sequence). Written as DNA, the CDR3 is TGCAGTGCTGAGATACGGAGCTCCTACAATGAGCAGTTCTTC. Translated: CSAEIRSSYNEQFF.

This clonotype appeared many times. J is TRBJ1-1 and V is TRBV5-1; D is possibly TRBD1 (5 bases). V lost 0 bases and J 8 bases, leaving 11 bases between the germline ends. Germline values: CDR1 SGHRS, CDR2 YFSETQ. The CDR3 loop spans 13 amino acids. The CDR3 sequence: CASSLDRRKEAFF. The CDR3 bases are TGCGCCAGCAGCTTGGACAGGAGAAAAGAAGCTTTCTTT.

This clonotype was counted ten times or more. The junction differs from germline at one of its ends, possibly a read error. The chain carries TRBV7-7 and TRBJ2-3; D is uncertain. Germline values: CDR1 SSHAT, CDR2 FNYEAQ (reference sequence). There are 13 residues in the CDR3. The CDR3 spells CASSLTDTDTQYF. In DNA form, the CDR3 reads TGTGCTAGCAGCTTAACAGACACAGATACGCAGTATTTT.

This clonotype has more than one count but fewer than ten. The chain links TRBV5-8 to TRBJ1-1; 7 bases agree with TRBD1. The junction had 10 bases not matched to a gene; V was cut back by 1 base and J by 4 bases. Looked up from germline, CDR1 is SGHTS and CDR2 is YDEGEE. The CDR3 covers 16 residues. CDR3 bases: TGTGCCAGCAGCTTGCGAGGGGGCCTTGGGGCCACTGAAGCTTTCTTT. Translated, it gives CASSLRGGLGATEAFF.

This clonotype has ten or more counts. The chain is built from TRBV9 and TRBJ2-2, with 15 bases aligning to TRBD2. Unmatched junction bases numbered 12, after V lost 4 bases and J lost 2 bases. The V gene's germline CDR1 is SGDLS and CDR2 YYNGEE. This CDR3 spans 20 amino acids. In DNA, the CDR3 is TGTGCCAGCAGCACCCCACTCGGACTAGCGGGAGGGCCTAACACCGGGGAGCTGTTTTTT. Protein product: CASSTPLGLAGGPNTGELFF.

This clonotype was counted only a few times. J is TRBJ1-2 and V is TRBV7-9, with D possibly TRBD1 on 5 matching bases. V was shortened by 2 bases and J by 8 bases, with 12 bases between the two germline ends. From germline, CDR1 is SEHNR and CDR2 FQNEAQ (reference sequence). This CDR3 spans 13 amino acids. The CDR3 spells CASSLNGARGYTF. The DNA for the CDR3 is TGTGCCAGCAGCTTAAATGGGGCGCGAGGCTACACCTTC.

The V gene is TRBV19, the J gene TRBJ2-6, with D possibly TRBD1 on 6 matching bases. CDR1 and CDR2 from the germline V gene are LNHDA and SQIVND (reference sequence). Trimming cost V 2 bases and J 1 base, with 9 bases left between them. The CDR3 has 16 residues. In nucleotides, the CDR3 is TGTGCCAGTAGTATATCAGGACAGTCTGGGGCCAACGTCCTGACTTTC. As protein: CASSISGQSGANVLTF.

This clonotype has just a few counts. CDR3 nucleotides: TGTGCCAGCAGTTCCCGGGACCCACAACATGGCTACACCTTC. Translating it yields CASSSRDPQHGYTF. The chain employs TRBV28 and TRBJ1-2; maybe TRBD1 (5 bases). V lost 4 bases to trimming and J lost 6 bases, with 15 bases between them. In germline, CDR1 is MDHEN, CDR2 SYDVKM. The CDR3 extends over 14 amino acids.

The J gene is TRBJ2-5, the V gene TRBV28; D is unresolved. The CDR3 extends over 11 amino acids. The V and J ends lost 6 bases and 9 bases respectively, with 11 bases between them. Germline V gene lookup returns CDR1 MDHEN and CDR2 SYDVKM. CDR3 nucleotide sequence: TGTGCCAGCAGGTCCTTGGGCGCCCAGTACTTC. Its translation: CASRSLGAQYF. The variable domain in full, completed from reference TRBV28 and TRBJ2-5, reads DVKVTQSSRYLVKRTGEKVFLECVQDMDHENMFWYRQDPGLGLRLIYFSYDVKMKEKGDIPEGYSVSREKKERFSLILESASTNQTSMYLCASRSLGAQYFGPGTRLLVL.

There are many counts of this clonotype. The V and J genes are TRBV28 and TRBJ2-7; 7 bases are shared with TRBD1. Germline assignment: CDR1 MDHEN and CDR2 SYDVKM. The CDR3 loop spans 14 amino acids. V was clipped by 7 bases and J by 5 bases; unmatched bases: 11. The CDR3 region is CASISPTGWHEQYF. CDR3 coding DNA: TGTGCCAGCATTTCCCCGACAGGGTGGCACGAGCAGTACTTC.

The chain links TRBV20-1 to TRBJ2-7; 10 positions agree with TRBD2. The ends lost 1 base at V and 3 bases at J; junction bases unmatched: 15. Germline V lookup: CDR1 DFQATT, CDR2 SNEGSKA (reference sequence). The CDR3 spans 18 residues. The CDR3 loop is CSARGGSSGSAFSYEQYF. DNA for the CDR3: TGCAGTGCTAGAGGAGGCTCTAGCGGGAGCGCGTTCAGCTACGAGCAGTACTTC.

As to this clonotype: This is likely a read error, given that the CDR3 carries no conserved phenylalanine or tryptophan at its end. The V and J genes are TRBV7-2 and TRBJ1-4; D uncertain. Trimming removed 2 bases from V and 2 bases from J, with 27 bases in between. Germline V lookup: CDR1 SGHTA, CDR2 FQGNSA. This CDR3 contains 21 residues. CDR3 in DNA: TGTGCCAGCAGCTTAAGACGTAGGAGTCCCAATCACGAGGCGACTAATGAAAAACTGTTTTTA. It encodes CASSLRRRSPNHEATNEKLFL.

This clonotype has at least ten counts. For the CDR3, the DNA is TGTGCCTGGAGAATAGGACTAGCCCTGCAAGAGACCCAGTACTTC. This sequence encodes CAWRIGLALQETQYF. The chain combines TRBV30 with TRBJ2-5; 8 bases match TRBD2. CDR3 length: 15 residues. Germline-derived CDR1 and CDR2 are GTSNPN and SVGIG (reference sequence). V dropped 3 bases and J dropped 2; count of bases not matched to a gene: 8.

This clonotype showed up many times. The CDR3 is CASSWRDRTSYEQYF. CDR3 DNA: TGCGCCAGCAGCTGGCGGGACCGTACATCCTACGAGCAGTACTTC. The genes are TRBV5-1 and TRBJ2-7; D might be TRBD2 (6 bases). The CDR3 totals 15 residues. CDR1 is SGHRS and CDR2 is YFSETQ in the germline V gene. Between the trimmed V and J ends, which lost 3 bases and 1 base, there was a span of 14 bases.

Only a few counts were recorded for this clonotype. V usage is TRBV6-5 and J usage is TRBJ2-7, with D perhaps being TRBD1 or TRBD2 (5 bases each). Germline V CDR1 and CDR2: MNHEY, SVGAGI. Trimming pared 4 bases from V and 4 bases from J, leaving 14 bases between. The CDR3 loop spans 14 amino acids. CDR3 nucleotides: TGTGCCAGCAGTTCCGCAGGGACGGTATACGAGCAGTACTTC. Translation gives CASSSAGTVYEQYF.

In DNA form, the CDR3 reads TGTGCCAGCAGCTTAAGGGCAAGCGGGAGGGCATACAATGAGCAGTTCTTC. Translated: CASSLRASGRAYNEQFF. The J gene is TRBJ2-1, the V gene TRBV11-2; the match to TRBD2 covers 10 bases. CDR1 SGHAT and CDR2 FQNNGV come from the germline V gene. J gave up 4 bases and V 2 bases, and 8 bases lay outside the gene matches. The length of the CDR3 is 17 residues. The full variable domain, rest sourced from reference TRBV11-2 and TRBJ2-1, is EAGVAQSPRYKIIEKRQSVAFWCNPISGHATLYWYQQILGQGPKLLIQFQNNGVVDDSQLPKDRFSAERLKGVDSTLKIQPAKLEDSAVYLCASSLRASGRAYNEQFFGPGTRLTVL.

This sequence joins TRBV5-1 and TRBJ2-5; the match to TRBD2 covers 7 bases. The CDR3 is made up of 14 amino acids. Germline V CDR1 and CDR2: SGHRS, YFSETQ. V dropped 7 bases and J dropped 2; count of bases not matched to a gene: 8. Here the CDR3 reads CASGTGRQQETQYF. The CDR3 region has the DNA TGCGCCAGCGGGACCGGGAGGCAACAAGAGACCCAGTACTTC. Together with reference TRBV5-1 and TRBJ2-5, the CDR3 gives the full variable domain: KAGVTQTPRYLIKTRGQQVTLSCSPISGHRSVSWYQQTPGQGLQFLFEYFSETQRNKGNFPGRFSGRQFSNSRSEMNVSTLELGDSALYLCASGTGRQQETQYFGPGTRLLVL.

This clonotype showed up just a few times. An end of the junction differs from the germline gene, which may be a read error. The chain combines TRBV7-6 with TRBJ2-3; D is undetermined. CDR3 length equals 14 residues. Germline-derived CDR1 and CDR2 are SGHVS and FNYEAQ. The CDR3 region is CASSLMGPIDTQYF. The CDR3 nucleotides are TGCGCCAGCAGCCTAATGGGCCCGATCGATACGCAGTATTTT.

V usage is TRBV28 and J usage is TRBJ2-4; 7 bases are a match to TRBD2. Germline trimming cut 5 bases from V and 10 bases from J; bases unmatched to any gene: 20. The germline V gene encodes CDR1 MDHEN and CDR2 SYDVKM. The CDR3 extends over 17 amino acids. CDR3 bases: TGTGCCAGCAGTCTTCCTAGCGGAGACTTACTGAGGGAAATTCAGTACTTC. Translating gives CASSLPSGDLLREIQYF.

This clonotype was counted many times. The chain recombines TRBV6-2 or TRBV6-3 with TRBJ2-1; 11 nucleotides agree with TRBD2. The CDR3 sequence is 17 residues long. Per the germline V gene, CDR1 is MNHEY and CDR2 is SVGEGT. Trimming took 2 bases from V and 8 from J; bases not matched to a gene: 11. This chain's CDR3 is CASSYEKASGRNYEQFF. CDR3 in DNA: TGTGCCAGCAGTTACGAGAAGGCTAGCGGGAGGAACTATGAGCAGTTCTTC.

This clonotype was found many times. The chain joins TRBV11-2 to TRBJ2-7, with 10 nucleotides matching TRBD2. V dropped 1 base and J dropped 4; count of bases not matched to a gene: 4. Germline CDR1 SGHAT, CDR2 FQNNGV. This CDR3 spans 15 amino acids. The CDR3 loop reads CASSLGSSGSYEQYF. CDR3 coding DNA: TGTGCCAGCAGCTTAGGTTCTAGCGGGAGTTACGAGCAGTACTTC.

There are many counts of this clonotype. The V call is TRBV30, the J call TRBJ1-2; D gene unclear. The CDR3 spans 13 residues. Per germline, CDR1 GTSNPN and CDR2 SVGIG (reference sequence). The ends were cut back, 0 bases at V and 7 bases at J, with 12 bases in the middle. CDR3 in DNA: TGTGCCTGGAGTGTAACAGATTCGGGTGGCTACACCTTC. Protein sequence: CAWSVTDSGGYTF. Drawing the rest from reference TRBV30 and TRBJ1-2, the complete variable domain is SQTIHQWPATLVQPVGSPLSLECTVEGTSNPNLYWYRQAAGRGLQLLFYSVGIGQISSEVPQNLSASRPQDRQFILSSKKLLLSDSGFYLCAWSVTDSGGYTFGSGTRLTVV.

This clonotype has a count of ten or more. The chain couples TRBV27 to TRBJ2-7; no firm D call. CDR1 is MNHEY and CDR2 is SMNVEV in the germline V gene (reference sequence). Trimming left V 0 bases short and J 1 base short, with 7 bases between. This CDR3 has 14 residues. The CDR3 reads CASSLSPRSYEQYF. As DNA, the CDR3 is TGTGCCAGCAGTTTATCCCCGAGATCCTACGAGCAGTACTTC.

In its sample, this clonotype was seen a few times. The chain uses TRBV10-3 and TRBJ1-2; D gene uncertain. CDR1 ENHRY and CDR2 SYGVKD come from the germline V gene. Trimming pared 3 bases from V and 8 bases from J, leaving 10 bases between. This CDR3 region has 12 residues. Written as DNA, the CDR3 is TGTGCCATCAGTGATACCACAGCAGGCTACACCTTC. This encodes CAISDTTAGYTF.

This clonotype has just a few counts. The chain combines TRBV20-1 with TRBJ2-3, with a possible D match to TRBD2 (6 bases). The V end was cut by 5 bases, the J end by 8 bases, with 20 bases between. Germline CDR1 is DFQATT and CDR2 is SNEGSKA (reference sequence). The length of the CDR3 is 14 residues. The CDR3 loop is CSAQIAAGLGTQYF. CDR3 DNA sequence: TGCAGTGCTCAGATAGCGGCAGGGCTCGGTACGCAGTATTTT.